This paragraph reports one T cell receptor (beta chain). Its antigen remains unidentified. Repertoires were generated with immunoSEQ multiplex PCR, while TCRdb's copy carries only in-frame clones and drops some. The sample includes some 130,000 clones, more than 85% of them seen just once. Whether given at about 4 or about 12 weeks, second doses were pooled. Trimming took 1 base from V and 4 from J, leaving 5 bases between them. This CDR3 region has 12 residues. Germline values: CDR1 SGHAT, CDR2 FQNNGV. This sample is drawn from a study of T cell responses to AZD1222 COVID-19 vaccine. Study findings and constraints: Per reports, nearly half of all spike-specific TCRs target regions that are unmutated in variants. Most donors were white British, females outnumbered males, and clonal diversity was possibly underestimated.

V gene TRBV11-2 combines with J gene TRBJ2-7; no reliable D call. The sample was peripheral blood, taken 28 days after the second AZD1222 dose. The sequence was obtained from an adult who received the AZD1222 COVID-19 vaccine. CDR3 sequence: CASSLAKYEQYF. For the CDR3, the DNA is TGTGCCAGCAGCTTAGCCAAGTACGAGCAGTACTTC.